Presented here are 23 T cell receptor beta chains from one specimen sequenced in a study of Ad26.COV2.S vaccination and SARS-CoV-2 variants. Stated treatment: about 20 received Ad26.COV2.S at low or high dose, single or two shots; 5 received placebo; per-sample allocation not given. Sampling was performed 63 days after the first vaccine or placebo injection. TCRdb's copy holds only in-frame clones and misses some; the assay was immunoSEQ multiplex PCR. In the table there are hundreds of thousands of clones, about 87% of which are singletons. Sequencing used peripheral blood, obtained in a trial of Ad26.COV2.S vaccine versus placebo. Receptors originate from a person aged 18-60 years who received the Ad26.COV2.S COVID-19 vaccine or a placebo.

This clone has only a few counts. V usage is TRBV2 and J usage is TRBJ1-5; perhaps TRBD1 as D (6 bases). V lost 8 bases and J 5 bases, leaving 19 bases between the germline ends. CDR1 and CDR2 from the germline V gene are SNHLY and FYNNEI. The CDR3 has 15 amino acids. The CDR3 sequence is CASQGTGFGYQPQHF. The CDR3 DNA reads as TGTGCCAGCCAAGGTACAGGGTTCGGGTATCAGCCCCAGCATTTT.

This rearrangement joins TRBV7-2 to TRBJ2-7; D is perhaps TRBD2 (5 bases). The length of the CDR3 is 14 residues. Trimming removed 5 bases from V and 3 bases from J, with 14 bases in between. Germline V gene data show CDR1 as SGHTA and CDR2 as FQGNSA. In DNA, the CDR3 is TGTGCCAGCAGCATCCTCGGGGAGCACTACGAGCAGTACTTC. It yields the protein CASSILGEHYEQYF.

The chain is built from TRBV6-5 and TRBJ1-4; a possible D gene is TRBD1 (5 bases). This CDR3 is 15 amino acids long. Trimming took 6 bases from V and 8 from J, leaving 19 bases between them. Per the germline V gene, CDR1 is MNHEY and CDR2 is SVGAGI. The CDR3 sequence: CASRLSGTGIEKLFF. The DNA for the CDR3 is TGTGCCAGCAGACTCTCCGGGACGGGAATAGAAAAACTGTTTTTT.

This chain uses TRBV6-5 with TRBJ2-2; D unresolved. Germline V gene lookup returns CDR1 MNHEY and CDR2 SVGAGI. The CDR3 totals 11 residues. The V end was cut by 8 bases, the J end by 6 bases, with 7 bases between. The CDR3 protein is CASGDSGELFF. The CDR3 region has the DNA TGTGCCAGCGGGGATTCCGGGGAGCTGTTTTTT.

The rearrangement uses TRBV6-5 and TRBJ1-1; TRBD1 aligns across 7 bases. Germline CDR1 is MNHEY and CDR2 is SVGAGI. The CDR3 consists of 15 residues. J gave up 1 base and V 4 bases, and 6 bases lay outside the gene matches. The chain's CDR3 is CASSFETGENTEAFF. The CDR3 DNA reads TGTGCCAGCAGTTTCGAAACAGGGGAGAACACTGAAGCTTTCTTT.

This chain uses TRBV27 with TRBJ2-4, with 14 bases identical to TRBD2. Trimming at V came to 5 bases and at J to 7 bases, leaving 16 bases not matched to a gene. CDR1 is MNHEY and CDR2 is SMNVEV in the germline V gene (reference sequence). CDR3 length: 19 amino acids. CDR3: CASSLIGTSGRNQRNIQYF. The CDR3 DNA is TGTGCCAGCAGTCTGATCGGGACTAGCGGGAGAAACCAACGTAACATTCAGTACTTC.

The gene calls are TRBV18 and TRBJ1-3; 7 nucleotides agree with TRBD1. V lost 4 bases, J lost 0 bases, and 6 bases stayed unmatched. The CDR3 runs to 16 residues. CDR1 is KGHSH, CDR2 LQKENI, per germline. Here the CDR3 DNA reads TGTGCCAGCTCACTGGGGGACAGTCGCTCTGGAAACACCATATATTTT. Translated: CASSLGDSRSGNTIYF.

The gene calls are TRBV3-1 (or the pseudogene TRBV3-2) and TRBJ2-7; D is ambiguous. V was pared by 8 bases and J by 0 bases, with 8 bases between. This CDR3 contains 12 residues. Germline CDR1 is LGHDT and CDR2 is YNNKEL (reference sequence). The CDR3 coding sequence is TGTGCCAGCGGGATAAGCTCCTACGAGCAGTACTTC. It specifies CASGISSYEQYF.

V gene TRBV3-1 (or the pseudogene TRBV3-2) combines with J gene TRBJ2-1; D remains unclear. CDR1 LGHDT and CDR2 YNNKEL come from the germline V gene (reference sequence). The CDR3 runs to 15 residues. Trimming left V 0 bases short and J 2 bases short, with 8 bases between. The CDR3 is CASSQDDGAYNEQFF. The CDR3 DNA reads TGTGCCAGCAGCCAAGATGATGGGGCCTACAATGAGCAGTTCTTC.

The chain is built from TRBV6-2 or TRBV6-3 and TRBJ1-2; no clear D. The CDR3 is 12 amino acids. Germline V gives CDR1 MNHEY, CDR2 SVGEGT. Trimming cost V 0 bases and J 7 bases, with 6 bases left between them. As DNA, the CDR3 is TGTGCCAGCAGTTACTCTTTCAGTGGCTACACCTTC. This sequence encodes CASSYSFSGYTF.

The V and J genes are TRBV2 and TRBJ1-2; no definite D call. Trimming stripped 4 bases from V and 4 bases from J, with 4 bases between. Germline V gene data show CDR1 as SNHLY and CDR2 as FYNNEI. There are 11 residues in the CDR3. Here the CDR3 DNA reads TGTGCCAGCAGTGTCCTCTATGGCTACACCTTC. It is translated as CASSVLYGYTF.

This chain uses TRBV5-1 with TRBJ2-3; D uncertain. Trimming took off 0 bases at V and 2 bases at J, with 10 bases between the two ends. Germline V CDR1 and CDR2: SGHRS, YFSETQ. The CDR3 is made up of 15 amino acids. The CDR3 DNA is TGCGCCAGCAGCTTGGGCACTGCAGACACAGATACGCAGTATTTT. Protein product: CASSLGTADTDTQYF.

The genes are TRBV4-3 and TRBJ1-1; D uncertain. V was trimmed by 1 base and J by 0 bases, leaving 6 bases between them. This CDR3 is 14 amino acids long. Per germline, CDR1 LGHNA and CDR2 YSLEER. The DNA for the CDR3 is TGCGCCAGCAGCCAAGCTCAGGTGAACACTGAAGCTTTCTTT. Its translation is CASSQAQVNTEAFF.

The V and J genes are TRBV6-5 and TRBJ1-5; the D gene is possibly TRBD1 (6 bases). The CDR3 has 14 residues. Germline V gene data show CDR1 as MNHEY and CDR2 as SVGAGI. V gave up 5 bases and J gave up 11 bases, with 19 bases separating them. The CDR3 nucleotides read TGTGCCAGCAGTCCGCAGGGGTTGGGGGGGGCCCAGCATTTT. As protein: CASSPQGLGGAQHF.

The CDR3 loop reads CASSVADRNYEQYF. CDR3 nucleotides: TGTGCCAGCAGCGTAGCGGACCGGAACTACGAGCAGTACTTC. The rearrangement uses TRBV9 and TRBJ2-7; D unclear. The CDR3 covers 14 residues. Germline CDR1 reads SGDLS; CDR2 reads YYNGEE. V was cut by 0 bases and J by 3 bases, with 10 bases left in between.

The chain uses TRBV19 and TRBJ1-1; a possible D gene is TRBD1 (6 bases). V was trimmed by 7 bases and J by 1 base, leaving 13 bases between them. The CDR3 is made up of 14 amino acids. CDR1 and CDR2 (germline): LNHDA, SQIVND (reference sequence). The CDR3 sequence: CASTIQGANTEAFF. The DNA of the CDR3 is TGTGCCAGTACAATACAGGGAGCGAACACTGAAGCTTTCTTT.

The CDR3 loop reads CASSVVRDTQYF. CDR3 sequence (DNA): TGTGCCAGCAGCGTAGTAAGAGATACGCAGTATTTT. The gene calls are TRBV9 and TRBJ2-3; D call uncertain. With 0 bases removed from V and 5 bases from J, the gap between germline ends came to 4 bases. The germline CDR1 and CDR2 sequences are SGDLS and YYNGEE. The CDR3 spans 12 residues.

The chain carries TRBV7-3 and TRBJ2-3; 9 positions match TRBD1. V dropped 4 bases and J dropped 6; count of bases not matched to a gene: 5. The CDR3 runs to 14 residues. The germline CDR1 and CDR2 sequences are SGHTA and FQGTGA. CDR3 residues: CASSSQGAQDTQYF. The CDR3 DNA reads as TGTGCCAGCAGCTCACAGGGGGCCCAGGATACGCAGTATTTT.

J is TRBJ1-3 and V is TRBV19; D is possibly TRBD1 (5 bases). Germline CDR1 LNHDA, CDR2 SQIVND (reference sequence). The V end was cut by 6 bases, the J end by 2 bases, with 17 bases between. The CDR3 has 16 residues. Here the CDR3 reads CASRPQGGRAGNTIYF. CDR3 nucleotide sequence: TGTGCCAGTAGACCTCAGGGCGGGAGGGCTGGAAACACCATATATTTT.

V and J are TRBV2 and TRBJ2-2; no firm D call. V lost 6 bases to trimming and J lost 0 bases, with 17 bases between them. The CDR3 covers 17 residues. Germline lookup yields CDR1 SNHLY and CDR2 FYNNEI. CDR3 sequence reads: CASSAPPPDTNTGELFF. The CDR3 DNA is TGTGCCAGCAGCGCCCCACCCCCTGATACGAACACCGGGGAGCTGTTTTTT.

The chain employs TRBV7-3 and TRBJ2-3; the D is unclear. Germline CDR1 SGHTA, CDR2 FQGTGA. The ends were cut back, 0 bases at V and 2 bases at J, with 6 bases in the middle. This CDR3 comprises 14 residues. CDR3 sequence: CASSLTRTTDTQYF. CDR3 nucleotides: TGTGCCAGCAGCTTAACGCGAACCACAGATACGCAGTATTTT.

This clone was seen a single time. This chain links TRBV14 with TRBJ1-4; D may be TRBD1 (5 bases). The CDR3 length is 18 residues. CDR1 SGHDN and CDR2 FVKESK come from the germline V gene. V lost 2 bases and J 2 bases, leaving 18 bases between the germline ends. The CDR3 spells CASSQTHEGVATNEKLFF. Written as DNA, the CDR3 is TGTGCCAGCAGCCAAACCCATGAAGGGGTCGCGACTAATGAAAAACTGTTTTTT.

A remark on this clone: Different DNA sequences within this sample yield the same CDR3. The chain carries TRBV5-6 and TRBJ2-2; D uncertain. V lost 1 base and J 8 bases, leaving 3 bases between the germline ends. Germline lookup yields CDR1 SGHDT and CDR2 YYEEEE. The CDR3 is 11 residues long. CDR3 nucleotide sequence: TGTGCCAGCAGCTTGTCAGGGGAGCTGTTTTTT. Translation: CASSLSGELFF.